This T cell receptor (beta chain) originates from a study of spatial heterogeneity in lung cancer. Findings and limits, study-wide: At tumor resection, ubiquitous expanded TCRs were detected in blood more often than later.

V was pared by 0 bases and J by 6 bases, with 2 bases of the junction left unmatched. The CDR3 has 13 amino acids. Germline CDR1 and CDR2: SGHNT and YYREEE (reference sequence). TCRdb reanalysed the 5' RACE reads using MiXCR and keeps one entry per CDR3 protein. Altogether 95,000 or so distinct CDR3 sequences are present, roughly 8.7% being singletons, with the ten largest covering 6.9%. This clonotype was seen a few times. Its antigen is unidentified. Sample time point: sample taken at primary tumor resection. Sequencing of whole RNA from tumor, nontumor lung or frozen PBMC involved no sorting. The cohort: some 73 early-stage, untreated non-small cell lung cancer patients.

This sequence was found in a male donor with early-stage non-small cell lung cancer. The chain carries TRBV5-4 and TRBJ2-7, with 8 bases fitting TRBD1. The material was PBMCs, obtained at surgery. The CDR3 protein is CASSLAGTGEQYF. For the CDR3, the DNA is TGTGCCAGCAGCTTGGCCGGGACAGGCGAGCAGTACTTC.